This passage covers 28 T cell receptor beta chains from one sample sequenced in a study of beta chain features in type 1 diabetes. Sequencing targeted expressed TCRB transcripts, as all isolated RNA had been reverse transcribed. Repertoires were generated with immunoSEQ multiplex PCR, while TCRdb's copy carries only in-frame clones and drops some. The data hold roughly 250,000 clones, with under 70% observed a single time. The specimen was naive CD4+ T cells from blood. These receptors were obtained from a man in his thirties or forties in good health.

The rearrangement links TRBV10-3 to TRBJ2-5; no firm D call. Between the trimmed V and J ends, which lost 7 bases and 0 bases, there was a span of 6 bases. CDR1 is ENHRY and CDR2 is SYGVKD in the germline V gene. The CDR3 is 12 amino acids. The CDR3 nucleotides are TGTGCCATCATGGGAAACCAAGAGACCCAGTACTTC. Amino acids: CAIMGNQETQYF.

There are a few counts of this clone. This chain connects TRBV30 to TRBJ2-3; TRBD2 might be the D (6 bases). This CDR3 has 13 amino acids. Germline-derived CDR1 and CDR2 are GTSNPN and SVGIG (reference sequence). V shed 1 base and J shed 5 bases, with 10 bases lying between them. The CDR3 is CAWSAWGGDTQYF. In DNA form, the CDR3 reads TGTGCCTGGAGTGCTTGGGGAGGAGATACGCAGTATTTT.

The rearrangement joins TRBV7-2 to TRBJ2-5, with TRBD1 as a possible D gene (6 bases). CDR1 is SGHTA and CDR2 is FQGNSA in the germline V gene. This CDR3 is 15 amino acids long. Trimming stripped 1 base from V and 2 bases from J, with 11 bases between. The CDR3 reads CASSLDGGSQETQYF. In DNA, the CDR3 is TGTGCCAGCAGCTTAGATGGGGGCTCACAAGAGACCCAGTACTTC.

CDR3 DNA sequence: TGTGCCAGCAGCTCGGGACAGCAAGAGACCCAGTACTTC. This gives the protein CASSSGQQETQYF. The chain joins TRBV9 to TRBJ2-5, with 7 bases lining up with TRBD1. With V trimmed by 4 bases and J by 2 bases, 2 bases remained unmatched. The CDR3 is made up of 13 amino acids. CDR1 and CDR2 from the germline V gene are SGDLS and YYNGEE.

The rearrangement uses TRBV7-2 and TRBJ2-2, with D uncertain. Germline V lookup: CDR1 SGHTA, CDR2 FQGNSA. The V and J ends lost 6 bases and 2 bases respectively, with 10 bases between them. The CDR3 is 14 residues long. The CDR3 nucleotides read TGTGCCAGCAGAGGCAGTTCAAACACCGGGGAGCTGTTTTTT. It translates to CASRGSSNTGELFF.

V is TRBV14 and J is TRBJ1-2; D gene uncertain. Germline V gene lookup returns CDR1 SGHDN and CDR2 FVKESK. The CDR3 has 13 amino acids. Deletions cut 2 bases from V and 2 bases from J, with 6 bases between. The CDR3 spells CASSQNRNYGYTF. The CDR3 DNA reads as TGTGCCAGCAGCCAAAACCGCAACTATGGCTACACCTTC. The full variable domain, its missing parts supplied by reference TRBV14 and TRBJ1-2, is EAGVTQFPSHSVIEKGQTVTLRCDPISGHDNLYWYRRVMGKEIKFLLHFVKESKQDESGMPNNRFLAERTGGTYSTLKVQPAELEDSGVYFCASSQNRNYGYTFGSGTRLTVV.

Remarks on this clone: Other DNA sequences of this sample code for an identical CDR3. The chain recombines TRBV9 with TRBJ1-2; D gene ambiguous. Trimming pared 2 bases from V and 2 bases from J, leaving 7 bases between. Germline V gene sequence: CDR1 SGDLS, CDR2 YYNGEE. The CDR3 runs 13 residues. CDR3 DNA: TGTGCCAGCAGCGTTGGTCAGAACTATGGCTACACCTTC. Protein sequence: CASSVGQNYGYTF.

Note on this clone: Additional DNA sequences in this sample encode the identical CDR3. This chain links TRBV29-1 with TRBJ1-2; D may be TRBD1 (5 bases). CDR1 is SQVTM, CDR2 ANQGSEA, per germline. The CDR3 is made up of 12 amino acids. Trimming left V 1 base short and J 5 bases short, with 8 bases between. CDR3 coding DNA: TGCAGCGTTGAAGGTCAGGGATATGGCTACACCTTC. This gives the protein CSVEGQGYGYTF.

This clone was counted a few times. The junction does not match germline at one end; this may be a read error. The genes are TRBV15 and TRBJ2-7; TRBD1 might be the D (5 bases). This CDR3 is built from 13 residues. The germline CDR1 and CDR2 sequences are LNHNV and YYDKDF (reference sequence). The DNA for the CDR3 is TGTGCCACCGGCAGGGCAGGGTGGTACGAGCAGTACTTC. This translates into CATGRAGWYEQYF.

Of note for this clone: The junction differs from germline at one of its ends, possibly a read error. The J gene is TRBJ2-4, the V gene TRBV7-2; D unclear. CDR1 and CDR2 from the germline V gene are SGHTA and FQGNSA. The CDR3 loop spans 13 amino acids. CDR3 bases: TGTGCCACCAGCACCAACGTGGGAAACATTCAGTACTTC. Its protein product is CATSTNVGNIQYF.

CDR3 in DNA: TGTGCCAGCAGTCCCGGACTAGCGGTAGATACGCAGTATTTT. Protein sequence: CASSPGLAVDTQYF. The chain has TRBV27 and TRBJ2-3; TRBD2 matches 10 bases. The CDR3 loop spans 14 amino acids. The germline CDR1 and CDR2 sequences are MNHEY and SMNVEV (reference sequence). Trimming at V came to 5 bases and at J to 5 bases, leaving 4 bases not matched to a gene.

This chain joins TRBV29-1 and TRBJ1-2, with D perhaps TRBD1 (6 bases). V lost 6 bases, J lost 0 bases, and 11 bases lay in between. Germline loops: CDR1 SQVTM, CDR2 ANQGSEA. The CDR3 runs to 13 residues. The CDR3: CSVRTDTNYGYTF. In DNA form, the CDR3 reads TGCAGCGTCAGGACAGATACTAACTATGGCTACACCTTC.

The chain is built from TRBV27 and TRBJ2-7; TRBD1 aligns across 10 bases. In germline, CDR1 is MNHEY, CDR2 SMNVEV (reference sequence). The ends lost 3 bases at V and 2 bases at J; junction bases unmatched: 4. This CDR3 region has 15 residues. The CDR3 protein is CASSLGQGPAYEQYF. The CDR3 region has the DNA TGTGCCAGCAGTTTGGGACAGGGGCCCGCCTACGAGCAGTACTTC.

V usage is TRBV9 and J usage is TRBJ2-7; TRBD1 or TRBD2 may be the D gene (5 bases each). In germline, CDR1 is SGDLS, CDR2 YYNGEE. This CDR3 comprises 15 residues. V shed 4 bases and J shed 0 bases, with 14 bases lying between them. The CDR3 nucleotides read TGTGCCAGCAGCTCCGGGACGTGGTACTCCTACGAGCAGTACTTC. Protein: CASSSGTWYSYEQYF.

This clone appeared once. This chain uses TRBV10-3 with TRBJ2-3, with 7 bases fitting TRBD1. Trimming removed 10 bases from V and 0 bases from J; junction bases left unmatched: 7. Germline-derived CDR1 and CDR2 are ENHRY and SYGVKD. The CDR3 is 14 amino acids. CDR3 amino acids: CATLTGKSTDTQYF. The CDR3, as DNA: TGTGCCACCCTGACAGGGAAAAGCACAGATACGCAGTATTTT.

DNA of the CDR3: TGCAGCGTTGAAGGGTCCCGGACAGGAAGCTACGAGCAGTACTTC. Translation: CSVEGSRTGSYEQYF. The genes are TRBV29-1 and TRBJ2-7; 7 bases align to TRBD1. The length of the CDR3 is 15 residues. Looked up from germline, CDR1 is SQVTM and CDR2 is ANQGSEA. Trimming at V came to 1 base and at J to 3 bases, leaving 9 bases not matched to a gene.

This clone was detected only a few times. The chain recombines TRBV30 with TRBJ2-3; possible D gene TRBD1, 6 bases. This CDR3 is 15 amino acids long. V was pared by 4 bases and J by 0 bases, with 14 bases between. Germline CDR1 is GTSNPN and CDR2 is SVGIG (reference sequence). CDR3 DNA: TGTGCCTGGAAAGTGGGACACTCTAGCACAGATACGCAGTATTTT. Amino acid sequence: CAWKVGHSSTDTQYF.

The chain has TRBV6-5 and TRBJ2-1, with no clear D. The CDR3 sequence is 15 residues long. V lost 1 base and J lost 3, with 10 bases in between. CDR1 is MNHEY and CDR2 is SVGAGI in the germline V gene. The CDR3 nucleotides read TGTGCCAGCAGTTACTGGAGTGAATACTACAATGAGCAGTTCTTC. Translated, it gives CASSYWSEYYNEQFF.

For this clone: The same CDR3 also results from other DNA sequences found in this sample. This sequence joins TRBV20-1 and TRBJ1-4; no firm D call. CDR1 is DFQATT, CDR2 SNEGSKA, per germline (reference sequence). V was pared by 4 bases and J by 0 bases, with 0 bases between. The CDR3 extends over 11 amino acids. The CDR3 nucleotides read TGCAGTGCTACAACTAATGAAAAACTGTTTTTT. Encoded protein: CSATTNEKLFF.

The V gene is TRBV29-1, the J gene TRBJ2-1; TRBD2 matches at 8 bases. Germline CDR1 reads SQVTM; CDR2 reads ANQGSEA. The CDR3 has 14 amino acids. V lost 4 bases to trimming and J lost 7 bases; unmatched junction nucleotides: 9. The CDR3 bases are TGCAGCGTTGGACCCCGGACTAGCTTGAATGAGCAGTTCTTC. This sequence encodes CSVGPRTSLNEQFF.

CDR3 nucleotides: TGTGCCATCAGTGAGCGGGAGGCGCCACCGGGACAGCCCCAGCATTTT. Its protein is CAISEREAPPGQPQHF. This rearrangement joins TRBV10-3 to TRBJ1-5; D is unresolved. CDR1 and CDR2 (germline): ENHRY, SYGVKD. The CDR3 contains 16 residues. Trimming took off 2 bases at V and 7 bases at J, with 18 bases between the two ends.

The genes are TRBV7-9 and TRBJ2-4; TRBD1 is a possible D gene (5 bases). Germline V lookup: CDR1 SEHNR, CDR2 FQNEAQ (reference sequence). The CDR3 totals 17 residues. The germline V and J ends were trimmed by 5 bases and 1 base, with 18 bases remaining between them. The CDR3 nucleotides are TGTGCCAGCAGCCAGCCTCGAGAAGGGGTGGCCAAAAACATTCAGTACTTC. Residues: CASSQPREGVAKNIQYF.

The chain links TRBV11-2 to TRBJ1-1; TRBD1 might be the D (6 bases). V was clipped by 5 bases and J by 1 base, with 11 bases between them. Germline V CDR1 and CDR2: SGHAT, FQNNGV. The CDR3 contains 14 residues. The CDR3 DNA reads as TGTGCCAGCAGCCCAGGACAGAAGAACACTGAAGCTTTCTTT. Translating gives CASSPGQKNTEAFF.

The chain carries TRBV5-1 and TRBJ1-2, with D perhaps matching TRBD1 (6 bases). V lost 1 base and J lost 4, with 14 bases in between. This CDR3 is built from 15 residues. Germline V gene sequence: CDR1 SGHRS, CDR2 YFSETQ. CDR3 DNA sequence: TGCGCCAGCAGCTTGAGTGGACAGCTCAGCTATGGCTACACCTTC. Protein: CASSLSGQLSYGYTF.

This clone was recorded a few times. The chain recombines TRBV29-1 with TRBJ2-7; possibly TRBD2 for D (6 bases). CDR1 and CDR2 (germline): SQVTM, ANQGSEA. Trimming stripped 5 bases from V and 5 bases from J, with 13 bases between. The CDR3 is 12 residues long. The DNA for the CDR3 is TGCAGCGTTTTTCTCCGGGGGAACGAGCAGTACTTC. It specifies CSVFLRGNEQYF.

This chain joins TRBV9 and TRBJ2-7, with 7 bases identical to TRBD2. CDR1 and CDR2 from the germline V gene are SGDLS and YYNGEE. This CDR3 region has 16 residues. With V trimmed by 4 bases and J by 0 bases, 10 bases remained unmatched. The CDR3 sequence is CASSPPGASGSYEQYF. The CDR3 nucleotides are TGTGCCAGCAGCCCCCCTGGCGCTAGCGGCTCCTACGAGCAGTACTTC.

This sequence joins TRBV15 and TRBJ2-1, with D possibly matching TRBD2 (6 bases). The CDR3 is 14 amino acids. The germline gives CDR1 LNHNV, CDR2 YYDKDF (reference sequence). The V end lost 1 base, the J end lost 7 bases, and 11 bases lay between the germline ends. CDR3 nucleotides: TGTGCCACCAGCAGAGCCGGGAGCAGAAATGAGCAGTTCTTC. It specifies CATSRAGSRNEQFF. Full variable domain (outside the CDR3, taken from reference TRBV15 and TRBJ2-1): DAMVIQNPRYQVTQFGKPVTLSCSQTLNHNVMYWYQQKSSQAPKLLFHYYDKDFNNEADTPDNFQSRRPNTSFCFLDIRSPGLGDTAMYLCATSRAGSRNEQFFGPGTRLTVL.

This clone came up a few times. This specimen includes other DNA sequences encoding the same CDR3. The gene calls are TRBV29-1 and TRBJ2-7, with D unclear. Germline V gene sequence: CDR1 SQVTM, CDR2 ANQGSEA. Trimming removed 3 bases from V and 4 bases from J, with 7 bases in between. The CDR3 totals 11 residues. The chain's CDR3 is CSVELSYEQYF. For the CDR3, the DNA is TGCAGCGTTGAGCTCTCGTACGAGCAGTACTTC.